Presented here are 27 T cell receptor beta chains from one specimen sequenced in a study of CD8+CD57+ T cells in acquired aplastic anemia. Investigators profiled TCR beta VDJ and CDR3 from genomic DNA template. Via MiXCR, TCRdb re-called the reads, giving one row per CDR3 protein. Among fewer than 100,000 distinct CDR3 sequences, 40% to 50% were seen once, and the ten largest hold approximately 62%. Input material: sorted CD4+, CD8+, or CD8+CD57+ T cells (not recorded which) from PBMCs. The source is a human donor in good health, serving as a control.

This sequence joins TRBV5-1 and TRBJ1-6; 10 nucleotides agree with TRBD1. The germline V gene encodes CDR1 SGHRS and CDR2 YFSETQ. The junction had 5 bases not matched to a gene; V was cut back by 4 bases and J by 7 bases. This CDR3 has 15 residues. CDR3 sequence reads: CASSPGTGANSPLHF. The CDR3 nucleotides are TGCGCCAGCAGCCCCGGGACAGGGGCAAATTCACCCCTCCACTTT.

This rearrangement joins TRBV29-1 to TRBJ2-3, with TRBD2 identical over 11 bases. This CDR3 spans 14 amino acids. V shed 7 bases, J shed 4 bases, and the junction held 7 bases outside the gene matches. Germline lookup yields CDR1 SQVTM and CDR2 ANQGSEA. CDR3 in DNA: TGCAGCGCCCAAACTAGCGGGGGACCAGATACGCAGTATTTT. Translating gives CSAQTSGGPDTQYF.

This sequence joins TRBV4-2 and TRBJ1-2; no definite D call. The CDR3 has 15 amino acids. V was trimmed by 1 base and J by 8 bases, leaving 17 bases between them. The germline V gene encodes CDR1 LGHNA and CDR2 YNFKEQ. CDR3 amino acids: CASSQGVRERNGYTF. Here the CDR3 DNA reads TGTGCCAGCAGCCAAGGGGTTAGGGAGAGGAACGGCTACACCTTC.

The chain couples TRBV25-1 to TRBJ2-7, with D perhaps TRBD2 (6 bases). The V end lost 6 bases, the J end lost 3 bases, and 15 bases lay between the germline ends. The CDR3 has 14 amino acids. Germline CDR1 MGHDK, CDR2 SYGVNS. CDR3 sequence (DNA): TGTGCCAGCAGCGTAGGAGGGGAATTCTACGAGCAGTACTTC. This encodes CASSVGGEFYEQYF.

The chain joins TRBV6-5 to TRBJ1-1; 7 positions agree with TRBD1. This CDR3 region has 16 residues. The ends lost 4 bases at V and 2 bases at J; junction bases unmatched: 10. Per the germline V gene, CDR1 is MNHEY and CDR2 is SVGAGI. The CDR3 DNA is TGTGCCAGCAGTTCCCTCTCCGGGACAGCAAACACTGAAGCTTTCTTT. Translation gives CASSSLSGTANTEAFF.

This chain connects TRBV20-1 to TRBJ1-1; D is possibly TRBD1 (6 bases). The V and J ends lost 2 bases and 3 bases respectively, with 13 bases between them. CDR3 length: 14 amino acids. Germline V gene lookup returns CDR1 DFQATT and CDR2 SNEGSKA (reference sequence). CDR3 region: CSARSADSYTEAFF. As DNA, the CDR3 is TGCAGTGCTAGATCAGCGGACAGTTACACTGAAGCTTTCTTT.

This clonotype showed up just a few times. A much larger clone is a single base away; this may be a read error. This likely comes from a read error, as the CDR3 has no conserved phenylalanine or tryptophan at its end. This chain joins TRBV10-1 and TRBJ1-2; a weak D match, TRBD1 (6 bases). With 3 bases removed from V and 5 bases from J, the gap between germline ends came to 22 bases. CDR3 length: 17 amino acids. The germline V gene encodes CDR1 WNHNN and CDR2 SYGVQD (reference sequence). DNA of the CDR3: TGCGCCAGCAGTGAACCGGCCTTTACAGGGACGGAGTATGGCTACACCCTC. Its protein is CASSEPAFTGTEYGYTL.

This chain joins TRBV29-1 and TRBJ2-1; D gene uncertain. Germline CDR1 and CDR2: SQVTM and ANQGSEA. The V end lost 3 bases, the J end lost 3 bases, and 12 bases lay between the germline ends. The CDR3 sequence is 14 residues long. The CDR3 DNA sequence: TGCAGCGTTGACCCCATCGTATGCTACAATGAGCAGTTCTTC. It specifies CSVDPIVCYNEQFF.

The chain recombines TRBV2 with TRBJ1-1; the D gene is possibly TRBD1 (6 bases). CDR1 SNHLY and CDR2 FYNNEI come from the germline V gene. Between the trimmed V and J ends, which lost 2 bases and 11 bases, there was a span of 15 bases. This CDR3 comprises 13 residues. The CDR3 DNA is TGTGCCAGCAGTGAATGGGCAGGGGCGCTGGCTTTCTTT. Translation: CASSEWAGALAFF.

Regarding this clonotype: The junction shows a germline mismatch at one end, possibly a read error. V and J are TRBV10-2 and TRBJ2-5, with D maybe TRBD2 (6 bases). This CDR3 is 15 amino acids long. Germline CDR1 is WSHSY and CDR2 is SAAADI. CDR3 sequence: CASSESEGNREIQYF. For the CDR3, the DNA is TGCGCCAGCAGTGAGTCGGAGGGGAACCGAGAGATCCAGTACTTC.

V usage is TRBV24-1 and J usage is TRBJ1-2, with 7 bases aligning to TRBD1. This CDR3 comprises 12 residues. Germline CDR1 is KGHDR and CDR2 is SFDVKD. V dropped 11 bases and J dropped 4; count of bases not matched to a gene: 6. The CDR3 nucleotides read TGTGCCAATCAACGGGACAGCTATGGCTACACCTTC. It encodes CANQRDSYGYTF.

The chain uses TRBV12-3 or TRBV12-4 and TRBJ2-1; the D is unclear. V dropped 8 bases and J dropped 11 bases, with 16 bases sitting between them. The CDR3 runs to 12 residues. The CDR3 DNA reads TGTGCCAGCTTCAGAGGTGGGTCTCAGCAGTTCTTC. This translates into CASFRGGSQQFF.

This clonotype was observed many times. V and J are TRBV12-3 or TRBV12-4 and TRBJ1-2; 7 nucleotides align to TRBD1. Trimming took 6 bases from V and 6 from J; bases not matched to a gene: 7. The CDR3 extends over 13 amino acids. The CDR3 is CASSNGDSDGYTF. DNA for the CDR3: TGTGCCAGCAGCAACGGGGACAGCGATGGCTACACCTTC.

The chain has TRBV15 and TRBJ1-3, with TRBD1 as a possible D gene (5 bases). CDR1 is LNHNV, CDR2 YYDKDF, per germline (reference sequence). The CDR3 has 16 amino acids. The V end lost 8 bases, the J end lost 0 bases, and 17 bases lay between the germline ends. The CDR3 loop reads CATARTGDVSGNTIYF. In nucleotides, the CDR3 is TGTGCCACCGCCAGAACAGGCGACGTCTCTGGAAACACCATATATTTT.

Concerning this clonotype itself: This clone may be a read error of a much larger clone one base away. The V and J genes are TRBV9 and TRBJ2-2, with D perhaps TRBD1 (5 bases). The germline V and J ends were trimmed by 3 bases and 4 bases, with 13 bases remaining between them. Looked up from germline, CDR1 is SGDLS and CDR2 is YYNGEE. The CDR3 contains 15 residues. The CDR3 here is CASSELQGITGELFF. CDR3 in DNA: TGTGCCAGCAGCGAGCTGCAGGGAATCACCGGGGAGCTGTTTTTT.

This clonotype showed up many times. V usage is TRBV19 and J usage is TRBJ1-1, with TRBD1 identical over 9 bases. The V gene's germline CDR1 is LNHDA and CDR2 SQIVND (reference sequence). This CDR3 has 14 amino acids. V lost 11 bases to trimming and J lost 3 bases; unmatched junction nucleotides: 10. The CDR3 loop is CASRRDRVDTEAFF. The CDR3 DNA reads as TGTGCCTCTCGGCGGGACAGGGTTGACACTGAAGCTTTCTTT.

This clonotype was detected only a few times. The chain combines TRBV12-3 or TRBV12-4 with TRBJ2-2; D is perhaps TRBD2 (5 bases). The CDR3 is 15 residues long. The V gene lost 8 bases and the J gene lost 0 bases, with 13 bases spanning the gap. CDR3 nucleotide sequence: TGTGCCAGCGCCACGAGGGCCGCGAACACCGGGGAGCTGTTTTTT. It translates to CASATRAANTGELFF.

In regard to this clonotype: A much larger clone sits a single nucleotide away, making a read error possible. This chain joins TRBV9 and TRBJ1-5; a weak D match, TRBD1 (6 bases). The CDR3 length is 15 residues. CDR1 is SGDLS, CDR2 YYNGEE, per germline. Trimming took off 4 bases at V and 6 bases at J, with 17 bases between the two ends. CDR3 protein: CASSQSGTPSQPQHF. DNA of the CDR3: TGTGCCAGCAGCCAGAGCGGGACACCTAGTCAGCCCCAGCATTTT. The full variable domain, completed using reference TRBV9 and TRBJ1-5, is DSGVTQTPKHLITATGQRVTLRCSPRSGDLSVYWYQQSLDQGLQFLIQYYNGEERAKGNILERFSAQQFPDLHSELNLSSLELGDSALYFCASSQSGTPSQPQHFGDGTRLSIL.

A single count supports this clonotype. The rearrangement joins TRBV12-3 or TRBV12-4 to TRBJ1-2, with D possibly being TRBD1 (5 bases). The V gene lost 5 bases and the J gene lost 7 bases, with 11 bases spanning the gap. CDR3 length equals 12 residues. CDR3 loop: CASSGGSSGYTF. The CDR3, as DNA: TGTGCCAGCAGTGGGGGGTCGAGTGGCTACACCTTC.

The chain recombines TRBV11-1 with TRBJ1-2; TRBD1 matches 7 bases. The CDR3 runs 16 residues. CDR1 is SGHAT, CDR2 FQDESV, per germline (reference sequence). V shed 5 bases, J shed 3 bases, and the junction held 12 bases outside the gene matches. The CDR3 reads CASSNHPRDRDYGYTF. CDR3 nucleotide sequence: TGTGCCAGCAGCAATCACCCCCGTGACAGGGACTATGGCTACACCTTC.

V gene TRBV19 combines with J gene TRBJ1-5; maybe TRBD1 (5 bases). Looked up from germline, CDR1 is LNHDA and CDR2 is SQIVND (reference sequence). V was shortened by 7 bases and J by 11 bases, with 18 bases between the two germline ends. The CDR3 length is 13 residues. The CDR3 DNA reads as TGTGCCAGTATGGGACGGGGTCCCCTAGCCCAGCATTTT. It codes for CASMGRGPLAQHF.

This clonotype has a count of ten or more. The CDR3 nucleotides read TGTGCCAGCAGCTTAGGGGGCACAGATACGCAGTATTTT. Translated: CASSLGGTDTQYF. The V and J genes are TRBV7-7 and TRBJ2-3; D is ambiguous. V lost 1 base to trimming and J lost 1 base, with 3 bases between them. Germline CDR1 and CDR2: SSHAT and FNYEAQ (reference sequence). The CDR3 spans 13 residues.

As for this clonotype: A much larger clone lies a single base off, so this may be a read error. The chain carries TRBV6-5 and TRBJ1-5, with D hard to call. From germline, CDR1 is MNHEY and CDR2 SVGAGI. The CDR3 is 15 residues long. The ends were cut back, 1 base at V and 3 bases at J, with 10 bases in the middle. The CDR3 sequence is CASSYLRVPNQPQHF. CDR3 bases: TGTGCCAGCAGTTACTTGAGGGTCCCCAATCAGCCCCAGCATTTT.

This clonotype was observed at least ten times. V usage is TRBV12-3 or TRBV12-4 and J usage is TRBJ1-1, with D uncertain. The CDR3 length is 13 residues. Trimming took 0 bases from V and 5 from J, leaving 7 bases between them. As DNA, the CDR3 is TGTGCCAGCAGTTTAGCGAGGGAAACTGAAGCTTTCTTT. Its protein product is CASSLARETEAFF.

This clonotype came up many times. The CDR3 DNA follows: TGTGCCAGTAGTATCGGGGACGGGAATCAGCCCCAGCATTTT. Translating gives CASSIGDGNQPQHF. The chain employs TRBV19 and TRBJ1-5; a possible D gene is TRBD1 (5 bases). This CDR3 has 14 residues. Germline V gene data show CDR1 as LNHDA and CDR2 as SQIVND (reference sequence). V was trimmed by 3 bases and J by 4 bases, leaving 10 bases between them.

The chain joins TRBV19 to TRBJ1-5; tentatively, D is TRBD1 (5 bases). CDR1 and CDR2 from the germline V gene are LNHDA and SQIVND (reference sequence). Trimming cost V 6 bases and J 6 bases, with 12 bases left between them. This CDR3 comprises 13 residues. The CDR3 DNA follows: TGTGCCAGTAGCCGACAGTCGAGTCAGCCCCAGCATTTT. This encodes CASSRQSSQPQHF.

This clonotype was observed once. J is TRBJ1-2 and V is TRBV9, with 8 bases lining up with TRBD1. Germline CDR1 is SGDLS and CDR2 is YYNGEE. This CDR3 is built from 13 residues. The trim removed 4 bases at V and 8 bases at J, leaving 7 bases unmatched. CDR3 in amino acids: CASSPGTGWGYTF. Here the CDR3 DNA reads TGTGCCAGCAGCCCGGGGACAGGATGGGGCTACACCTTC.